This entry lists 7 T cell receptor beta chains sequenced from one sample in a study of blood T cell repertoires in COVID-19. Data came from immunoSEQ multiplex PCR; TCRdb stores just in-frame clones and leaves some out. Seen here are 80,000 to 90,000 clones, around 84% observed once, and the top ten hold about 5%. Sequenced sample: peripheral blood. The receptor set was obtained from a man aged 40-55 years with acute or convalescent COVID-19.

The chain couples TRBV6-5 to TRBJ2-3, with D perhaps matching TRBD1 (6 bases). Germline V gene sequence: CDR1 MNHEY, CDR2 SVGAGI. This CDR3 is built from 15 residues. The V and J ends lost 4 bases and 3 bases respectively, with 14 bases between them. CDR3 in amino acids: CASSSNGQRTDTQYF. The CDR3 region has the DNA TGTGCCAGCAGTTCAAACGGACAGAGAACAGATACGCAGTATTTT.

The V and J genes are TRBV5-6 and TRBJ1-5; 9 nucleotides line up with TRBD1. V trimming: 4 bases; J trimming: 9 bases; junction bases outside the gene matches: 11. In germline, CDR1 is SGHDT, CDR2 YYEEEE. This CDR3 has 15 residues. This CDR3 reads CASSRGQGLMGPQHF. In nucleotides, the CDR3 is TGTGCCAGCAGCCGGGGACAGGGCCTAATGGGGCCCCAGCATTTT.

This chain joins TRBV6-9 and TRBJ1-5; 9 nucleotides align to TRBD1. Germline CDR1 MNHGY, CDR2 SVAAGI. This CDR3 region has 14 residues. After removal of 7 bases from V and 3 bases from J, the junction contained 4 bases not matched to a gene. Written as DNA, the CDR3 is TGTGCCAGCACCCGGGACAGGGACAATCAGCCCCAGCATTTT. Translated: CASTRDRDNQPQHF.

The rearrangement links TRBV7-9 to TRBJ2-5; 9 bases align to TRBD1. Germline CDR1 and CDR2: SEHNR and FQNEAQ (reference sequence). V lost 4 bases to trimming and J lost 4 bases; unmatched junction nucleotides: 7. The length of the CDR3 is 15 residues. The CDR3 protein is CASSWPGQGRETQYF. The CDR3 coding sequence is TGTGCCAGCAGCTGGCCGGGACAGGGAAGAGAGACCCAGTACTTC. The full variable domain, in which reference TRBV7-9 and TRBJ2-5 provide the parts outside the CDR3, is DTGVSQNPRHKITKRGQNVTFRCDPISEHNRLYWYRQTLGQGPEFLTYFQNEAQLEKSRLLSDRFSAERPKGSFSTLEIQRTEQGDSAMYLCASSWPGQGRETQYFGPGTRLLVL.

This chain links TRBV5-1 with TRBJ1-3; a weak D match, TRBD1 (5 bases). V was pared by 3 bases and J by 0 bases, with 13 bases between. Germline CDR1 reads SGHRS; CDR2 reads YFSETQ. This CDR3 has 16 amino acids. The CDR3, as DNA: TGCGCCAGCAGCTGGGGGGGTTATAGCTCTGGAAACACCATATATTTT. Translation: CASSWGGYSSGNTIYF. Supplemented by reference TRBV5-1 and TRBJ1-3, the full variable domain reads KAGVTQTPRYLIKTRGQQVTLSCSPISGHRSVSWYQQTPGQGLQFLFEYFSETQRNKGNFPGRFSGRQFSNSRSEMNVSTLELGDSALYLCASSWGGYSSGNTIYFGEGSWLTVV.

The genes are TRBV5-5 and TRBJ2-7, with D possibly being TRBD1 (6 bases). This CDR3 contains 15 residues. Germline V gene lookup returns CDR1 SGHKS and CDR2 YYEKEE (reference sequence). V dropped 4 bases and J dropped 2 bases, with 16 bases sitting between them. In DNA form, the CDR3 reads TGTGCCAGCAGCATGAAACCGGGACAACCCTACGAGCAGTACTTC. Amino acids: CASSMKPGQPYEQYF.

The chain joins TRBV19 to TRBJ2-5, with a tentative D call TRBD1 (6 bases). V dropped 6 bases and J dropped 4 bases, with 18 bases sitting between them. Germline loops: CDR1 LNHDA, CDR2 SQIVND (reference sequence). CDR3 length: 15 amino acids. In DNA form, the CDR3 reads TGTGCCAGTAGCGACCGGACAGTAGAACCAGAGACCCAGTACTTC. It specifies CASSDRTVEPETQYF.